A single sample gave rise to the 9 T cell receptor beta chains below, sequenced in a study of T cells in Graves' hyperthyroidism and ophthalmopathy. From RNA transcripts, TCR beta CDR3 regions were amplified. HTBI primers drove first-round RT-PCR of the TCR CDR3. TCRdb ran MiXCR on the multiplex PCR reads and lists one entry per CDR3 protein. The sample includes about 640,000 distinct CDR3 sequences, more than 20% of them seen just once. Specimen: blood. The receptors come from a man aged 25-45 years with Graves' ophthalmopathy.

The sample holds many counts of this clonotype. This chain links TRBV11-2 with TRBJ1-6; TRBD1 aligns across 8 bases. V gave up 4 bases and J gave up 7 bases; unmatched junction bases: 6. Germline CDR1 and CDR2: SGHAT and FQNNGV. The CDR3 extends over 15 amino acids. CDR3 residues: CASSSLTGGNSPLHF. The CDR3 DNA reads as TGTGCCAGCAGCTCCCTCACAGGGGGGAATTCACCCCTCCACTTT.

In its sample, this clonotype was seen many times. The rearrangement links TRBV2 to TRBJ1-5; a weak D match, TRBD1 (5 bases). The CDR3 covers 14 residues. The V gene lost 9 bases and the J gene lost 2 bases, with 14 bases spanning the gap. CDR1 and CDR2 (germline): SNHLY, FYNNEI. CDR3 protein: CASGADLGNQPQHF. The CDR3, as DNA: TGTGCCAGTGGGGCAGACCTTGGCAATCAGCCCCAGCATTTT.

This clonotype has at least ten counts. V and J are TRBV12-3 or TRBV12-4 and TRBJ2-7; 7 bases match TRBD2. This CDR3 is 14 amino acids long. V shed 1 base and J 3 bases; nucleotides not matched to a gene: 3. CDR3: CASSLDGRNYEQYF. The CDR3 nucleotides are TGTGCCAGCAGTTTAGACGGGAGGAACTACGAGCAGTACTTC.

This clonotype showed up many times. The gene calls are TRBV5-1 and TRBJ2-7; TRBD2 matches at 10 bases. Germline CDR1 SGHRS, CDR2 YFSETQ. The CDR3 is 16 amino acids. V was pared by 7 bases and J by 4 bases, with 14 bases of the junction left unmatched. The DNA for the CDR3 is TGCGCCAGCGGGAATCCCTCTAGCGGGAGAGGATACGAGCAGTACTTC. Translated, it gives CASGNPSSGRGYEQYF.

The V gene is TRBV29-1, the J gene TRBJ1-3; D is unresolved. Between the trimmed V and J ends, which lost 1 base and 4 bases, there was a span of 14 bases. The CDR3 has 15 amino acids. The germline gives CDR1 SQVTM, CDR2 ANQGSEA. The CDR3 DNA reads as TGCAGCGTTGAAGGAAGAGGGCCAACGGGAAACACCATATATTTT. Encoded protein: CSVEGRGPTGNTIYF.

This clonotype was counted a single time. The V call is TRBV6-2 or TRBV6-3, the J call TRBJ2-3; TRBD1 matches 7 bases. After removal of 2 bases from V and 0 bases from J, the junction contained 8 bases not matched to a gene. Germline V gene sequence: CDR1 MNHEY, CDR2 SVGEGT. The CDR3 extends over 17 amino acids. Here the CDR3 DNA reads TGTGCCAGCAGTTACACCCGGGACAGAGAGAGCACAGATACGCAGTATTTT. Amino acids: CASSYTRDRESTDTQYF.

J is TRBJ1-4 and V is TRBV28; D is undetermined. The V gene lost 6 bases and the J gene lost 3 bases, with 14 bases spanning the gap. The CDR3 contains 15 residues. The germline V gene encodes CDR1 MDHEN and CDR2 SYDVKM. CDR3 amino acids: CASRDPGQANEKLFF. The CDR3 nucleotides are TGTGCCAGCAGGGACCCCGGGCAGGCTAATGAAAAACTGTTTTTT.

This clonotype was seen ten or more times. This sequence joins TRBV6-1 and TRBJ1-1; no reliable D call. The V end lost 2 bases, the J end lost 1 base, and 5 bases lay between the germline ends. The CDR3 is 13 residues long. Germline assignment: CDR1 MNHNS and CDR2 SASEGT. CDR3: CASSERRNTEAFF. DNA for the CDR3: TGTGCCAGCAGTGAAAGGAGGAACACTGAAGCTTTCTTT.

The chain joins TRBV30 to TRBJ2-1; TRBD2 agrees at 8 bases. The CDR3 is 15 amino acids. Germline CDR1 is GTSNPN and CDR2 is SVGIG (reference sequence). V lost 0 bases, J lost 9 bases, and 10 bases stayed unmatched. This chain's CDR3 is CAWSVLSGAGGEQFF. The CDR3 bases are TGTGCCTGGAGTGTATTATCGGGGGCGGGAGGTGAGCAGTTCTTC.